A selection of T cell receptor beta chains follows, all from one sample in a study of blood T cells in healthy people across ages. MiXCR, run by TCRdb on the 5' RACE reads, gives a single entry per CDR3 protein. The repertoire includes some 1,800,000 distinct CDR3 sequences, roughly two fifths of them detected once, and around 23% sits in the top ten. The specimen was blood. The receptor set was obtained from a human donor in good health. Each CDR3 is given with its conserved first and last residue. Fields, in order: V gene, D gene, clone size, J gene, CDR3 protein, CDR3 DNA. A D gene is named only where the DNA matches it firmly. Rows give clone size only sometimes, using once, few, many, or a class for an expanded clone.

TRBV29-1	.	.	TRBJ2-5	CSVGMGGTETQYF	TGCAGCGTTGGAATGGGAGGAACAGAGACCCAGTACTTC
TRBV12-3/TRBV12-4	.	.	TRBJ2-1	CASSLRGVVDEQFF	TGTGCCAGCAGTTTAAGGGGTGTTGTCGATGAGCAGTTCTTC
TRBV6-5	TRBD2	few	TRBJ2-7	CASRFSSGTSSYEQYF	TGTGCCAGCAGATTTTCATCCGGGACTAGCTCCTACGAGCAGTACTTC
TRBV5-1	TRBD2	.	TRBJ2-3	CANHDLAGGLTDTQYF	TGCGCCAACCACGACCTAGCGGGGGGGCTGACAGATACGCAGTATTTT
TRBV7-2	.	.	TRBJ1-5	CASSLHSEQPQHF	TGTGCCAGCAGCCTCCATTCAGAACAGCCCCAGCATTTT
TRBV20-1	TRBD1	.	TRBJ2-7	CSARAGQGGAYEQYF	TGCAGTGCTAGAGCGGGACAGGGTGGGGCCTACGAGCAGTACTTC
TRBV12-3/TRBV12-4	.	few	TRBJ2-1	CASSPQGSGYNEQFF	TGTGCCAGCAGCCCACAGGGTTCTGGCTACAATGAGCAGTTCTTC
TRBV12-3/TRBV12-4	.	.	TRBJ1-4	CASLLGLNEKLFF	TGTGCCAGCCTACTCGGCTTGAATGAAAAACTGTTTTTT
TRBV29-1	.	.	TRBJ1-2	CSVVGNQGYYGYTF	TGCAGCGTCGTGGGAAATCAGGGGTACTATGGCTACACCTTC
TRBV4-3	.	.	TRBJ1-1	CASSQDLIGRNEAFF	TGCGCCAGCAGCCAAGATCTTATTGGCAGGAATGAAGCTTTCTTT
TRBV29-1	.	many	TRBJ1-2	CSVEDLGRHYGYTF	TGCAGCGTTGAAGACTTGGGACGGCACTATGGCTACACCTTC
TRBV4-2	.	few	TRBJ1-4	CASSQDGSRTNEKLFF	TGTGCCAGCAGCCAGGACGGGTCAAGAACTAATGAAAAACTGTTTTTT
TRBV29-1	TRBD2	.	TRBJ2-5	CSGSPGTSGGETQYF	TGCAGCGGATCCCCCGGGACTAGCGGGGGAGAGACCCAGTACTTC
TRBV7-2	.	few	TRBJ2-3	CASSKSTDTQYF	TGTGCCAGCAGTAAAAGCACAGATACGCAGTATTTT
TRBV12-3/TRBV12-4	TRBD1	.	TRBJ1-6	CAGSPRTGSPLHF	TGTGCCGGCAGTCCCAGGACAGGGTCACCCCTCCACTTT
TRBV29-1	.	once	TRBJ1-4	CSVREIGEKLFF	TGCAGTGTAAGGGAGATAGGGGAAAAACTGTTTTTT
TRBV25-1	.	.	TRBJ2-7	CARNPGREAYEQYF	TGTGCCAGAAATCCAGGCAGGGAAGCCTACGAGCAGTACTTC
TRBV29-1	.	few	TRBJ1-5	CSVEEFANQPQHF	TGCAGCGTTGAAGAGTTCGCTAATCAGCCCCAGCATTTT
TRBV12-3/TRBV12-4	.	.	TRBJ2-7	CASSLTLATGPPYDEQYF	TGTGCCAGCAGTTTAACACTCGCGACGGGACCGCCGTACGACGAGCAGTACTTC
TRBV5-1	.	.	TRBJ2-1	CASSFYSADNEQFF	TGCGCCAGCAGCTTCTACTCAGCAGACAATGAGCAGTTCTTC
TRBV4-3	.	.	TRBJ2-3	CASSQLNRNTDTQYF	TGCGCCAGCAGCCAACTGAACAGGAATACAGATACGCAGTATTTT
TRBV12-3/TRBV12-4	.	.	TRBJ1-2	CASSFNVRGGYTF	TGTGCCAGCAGTTTTAATGTGAGAGGGGGCTACACCTTC
TRBV20-1	.	.	TRBJ2-5	CSAYRGETQYF	TGCAGTGCTTACCGGGGAGAGACCCAGTACTTC
TRBV20-1	TRBD1	many	TRBJ2-7	CSASWDRSYEQYF	TGCAGTGCTAGTTGGGACAGGTCCTACGAGCAGTACTTC
TRBV7-9	.	many	TRBJ2-7	CASSLVEVRDEQYF	TGTGCCAGCAGCTTAGTTGAGGTCAGAGACGAGCAGTACTTC
TRBV29-1	.	few	TRBJ2-5	CSAGDWKETQYF	TGCAGCGCGGGTGACTGGAAAGAGACCCAGTACTTC
TRBV20-1	.	.	TRBJ2-7	CSAPDEGNEQYF	TGCAGTGCTCCCGACGAGGGTAACGAGCAGTACTTC
TRBV28	.	few	TRBJ2-5	CASSLFGATRQYF	TGTGCCAGCAGTTTATTCGGGGCAACCAGGCAGTACTTC
TRBV29-1	.	.	TRBJ2-1	CSVIGTPSYNEQFF	TGCAGCGTTATCGGGACACCTTCCTACAATGAGCAGTTCTTC
TRBV20-1	.	.	TRBJ2-1	CSAQHVGGYNEQFF	TGCAGTGCCCAACATGTAGGGGGCTACAATGAGCAGTTCTTC
TRBV6-2/TRBV6-3	.	.	TRBJ1-2	CASSERGLRGYTF	TGTGCCAGCAGCGAACGGGGATTGAGGGGCTACACCTTC
TRBV5-1	.	.	TRBJ1-2	CASSLRRDSEGYTF	TGCGCCAGCAGCCTACGGAGGGACTCGGAGGGCTACACCTTC
TRBV12-3/TRBV12-4	.	.	TRBJ2-7	CASRSGLHACTEQYF	TGTGCCAGTCGATCAGGGCTCCACGCCTGTACCGAGCAGTACTTC
TRBV5-1	.	.	TRBJ2-1	CASSRRRGSSYNEQFF	TGCGCCAGCAGCCGGAGGCGGGGAAGCTCCTACAATGAGCAGTTCTTC
TRBV5-1	.	.	TRBJ2-6	CASSAELGGANVLTF	TGCGCCAGCAGTGCCGAATTAGGTGGGGCCAACGTCCTGACTTTC
TRBV7-2	.	.	TRBJ2-4	CASSLGGQTGNIQYF	TGTGCCAGCAGCTTAGGGGGGCAGACAGGAAACATTCAGTACTTC
TRBV20-1	.	few	TRBJ1-1	CSASRPEADTEAFF	TGCAGTGCTAGTAGACCGGAAGCGGACACTGAAGCTTTCTTT
TRBV5-1	.	.	TRBJ2-2	CASSFQGGGTGELFF	TGCGCCAGCAGCTTTCAGGGGGGAGGCACCGGGGAGCTGTTTTTT
TRBV5-1	.	few	TRBJ2-1	CASSLVPGENIEQFF	TGCGCCAGCAGCTTGGTTCCAGGGGAGAATATTGAGCAGTTCTTC
TRBV9	TRBD1	many	TRBJ2-6	CASSVTGVGANVLTF	TGTGCCAGCAGCGTCACAGGGGTCGGGGCCAACGTCCTGACTTTC
TRBV12-3/TRBV12-4	.	.	TRBJ2-1	CASSFSRIGDEQFF	TGTGCCAGCAGTTTCAGTCGGATAGGTGATGAGCAGTTCTTC
TRBV20-1	.	many	TRBJ2-5	CSARAGTSKWEQYF	TGCAGTGCTAGAGCCGGGACATCAAAGTGGGAGCAGTACTTC
TRBV13	.	.	TRBJ2-6	CASSRNRAPFSGANVLTF	TGTGCCAGCAGCAGAAACAGGGCCCCTTTCTCTGGGGCCAACGTCCTGACTTTC
TRBV5-1	TRBD2	.	TRBJ2-1	CASSVRWTSGTYNEQFF	TGCGCCAGCAGCGTAAGATGGACTAGCGGGACTTACAATGAGCAGTTCTTC
TRBV6-2/TRBV6-3	TRBD1	.	TRBJ1-1	CASSDRAMNTEAFF	TGTGCCAGCAGCGACAGGGCAATGAACACTGAAGCTTTCTTT
TRBV20-1	.	.	TRBJ2-1	CSARDFQGWYNEQFF	TGCAGTGCTAGAGATTTTCAGGGGTGGTACAATGAGCAGTTCTTC
TRBV12-3/TRBV12-4	TRBD2	.	TRBJ2-1	CASSLGAGQETQFF	TGTGCCAGCAGTTTAGGAGCGGGGCAAGAGACCCAGTTCTTC